The T cell receptor beta chain described here comes from a study of T cell responses to AZD1222 COVID-19 vaccine. Whole-study findings and limits: The study identified only five to seven AZD1222 recipients as seropositive at baseline.

CDR3 size: 15 residues. Trimming shortened V by 0 bases and J by 1 base, and 10 bases separated the two germline ends. Germline V gene sequence: CDR1 SGHRS, CDR2 YFSETQ. Sequencing used immunoSEQ multiplex PCR; TCRdb keeps in-frame clones, though not all of them. Seen here are around 69,000 clones, about 88% observed once, and the top ten hold about a tenth. The sample holds one count of this clone. What it binds is not known. The receptor was isolated from an adult in good health. The sample was peripheral blood, taken on day 0 of AZD1222 vaccination. This chain joins TRBV5-1 and TRBJ1-1; tentative D call: TRBD1 (5 bases). In nucleotides, the CDR3 is TGCGCCAGCAGCTTGGACAGGCTTACGAACACTGAAGCTTTCTTT. This codes for CASSLDRLTNTEAFF.